The T cell receptor (beta chain) under discussion was sequenced for a study of T cells after yellow fever vaccination. On the study more broadly: Fractions containing few cells were prepared with SMART-Seq v4 Ultra Low Input. Study-wide points: Contamination by abundant bulk-population clonotypes could be present in FACS-sorted repertoires.

TCRdb passed the 5' RACE reads through MiXCR, listing each CDR3 protein once. The data contain 450,000 to 550,000 distinct CDR3 sequences, 20% to 25% of them singletons. The CDR3 has 15 residues. V dropped 7 bases and J dropped 3 bases, with 16 bases sitting between them. The germline gives CDR1 ENHRY, CDR2 SYGVKD. Only a few counts were recorded for this clonotype. Its antigen is unknown. The starting material was PBMCs, obtained less than 25 days after the first yellow fever vaccination. This receptor was taken from a man aged 18 to 29 who received the YFV17D yellow fever vaccine. The chain employs TRBV10-3 and TRBJ2-1, with D perhaps TRBD2 (5 bases). As DNA, the CDR3 is TGTGCCATCAACTCTCCGGGGTCACGCTACAATGAGCAGTTCTTC. Amino acid sequence: CAINSPGSRYNEQFF.